The 29 T cell receptor beta chains below come from one sample, sequenced in a study of cytomegalovirus exposure and HLA in healthy donors. 60 Vbeta and 13 Jbeta primers were used in PCR. Clones were read by immunoSEQ multiplex PCR, and TCRdb kept only the in-frame ones, dropping some. The sample's table shows approximately 68,000 clones. The sample comprised PBMCs. The receptors shown here come from a female donor in good health and CMV-seropositive.

V is TRBV13 and J is TRBJ1-5; D not certain. This CDR3 region has 16 residues. V dropped 4 bases and J dropped 3 bases, with 16 bases sitting between them. Germline V gives CDR1 PRHDT, CDR2 FYEKMQ (reference sequence). This CDR3 reads CASSSGRGKLNQPQHF. DNA for the CDR3: TGTGCCAGCAGCTCCGGGCGCGGGAAGCTCAATCAGCCCCAGCATTTT.

The genes are TRBV7-9 and TRBJ2-7; D is possibly TRBD1 (6 bases). The CDR3 extends over 17 amino acids. V was shortened by 3 bases and J by 4 bases, with 22 bases between the two germline ends. In germline, CDR1 is SEHNR, CDR2 FQNEAQ (reference sequence). CDR3 in amino acids: CASSFGRDMGAGYEQYF. The CDR3, as DNA: TGTGCCAGCAGCTTTGGCCGGGACATGGGGGCTGGGTACGAGCAGTACTTC.

V gene TRBV7-9 combines with J gene TRBJ1-5; D not resolved. Germline CDR1 and CDR2: SEHNR and FQNEAQ (reference sequence). Trimming removed 5 bases at V and 3 bases at J, with 11 bases between. The CDR3 runs to 14 residues. CDR3 loop: CASSHVGPNQPQHF. In DNA, the CDR3 is TGTGCCAGCAGCCATGTGGGCCCCAATCAGCCCCAGCATTTT. Full variable domain (outside the CDR3, taken from reference TRBV7-9 and TRBJ1-5): DTGVSQNPRHKITKRGQNVTFRCDPISEHNRLYWYRQTLGQGPEFLTYFQNEAQLEKSRLLSDRFSAERPKGSFSTLEIQRTEQGDSAMYLCASSHVGPNQPQHFGDGTRLSIL.

The chain couples TRBV29-1 to TRBJ1-4, with D unclear. The CDR3 contains 12 residues. V was pared by 5 bases and J by 8 bases, with 12 bases between. The germline V gene has CDR1 SQVTM and CDR2 ANQGSEA. CDR3 bases: TGCAGCGTTACGTCGGGGTACGAAAAACTGTTTTTT. Its translation is CSVTSGYEKLFF.

The genes are TRBV19 and TRBJ1-5; D is undetermined. The germline gives CDR1 LNHDA, CDR2 SQIVND (reference sequence). V was pared by 0 bases and J by 3 bases, with 9 bases between. The CDR3 is 15 amino acids. Here the CDR3 reads CASSIDSAHNQPQHF. CDR3 DNA: TGTGCCAGTAGTATAGATAGCGCCCACAATCAGCCCCAGCATTTT.

The V call is TRBV6-1, the J call TRBJ2-7; tentative D call: TRBD1 (6 bases). CDR1 and CDR2 from the germline V gene are MNHNS and SASEGT. The V end was cut by 4 bases, the J end by 3 bases, with 13 bases between. There are 14 residues in the CDR3. Here the CDR3 reads CASSVSRDNYEQYF. The DNA of the CDR3 is TGTGCCAGCAGTGTTTCCCGGGACAACTACGAGCAGTACTTC.

The J gene is TRBJ2-1, the V gene TRBV5-4; 10 bases map to TRBD2. CDR1 SGHNT and CDR2 YYREEE come from the germline V gene (reference sequence). The CDR3 runs 16 residues. Trimming cost V 7 bases and J 7 bases; bases outside gene matches: 14. This chain's CDR3 is CASFVPKAGGPNEQFF. The DNA for the CDR3 is TGTGCCAGCTTCGTTCCTAAAGCGGGGGGGCCAAATGAGCAGTTCTTC.

This chain connects TRBV6-1 to TRBJ1-2; no clear D. Deletions cut 2 bases from V and 10 bases from J, with 14 bases between. This CDR3 spans 13 amino acids. Germline CDR1 is MNHNS and CDR2 is SASEGT. This CDR3 is CASSESINRDYTF. In DNA, the CDR3 is TGTGCCAGCAGTGAATCAATAAACCGGGACTACACCTTC.

The chain has TRBV27 and TRBJ2-7; 9 bases agree with TRBD1. There are 14 residues in the CDR3. Germline V gives CDR1 MNHEY, CDR2 SMNVEV (reference sequence). The ends lost 5 bases at V and 3 bases at J; junction bases unmatched: 5. The DNA of the CDR3 is TGTGCCAGCAGTCCATGGGACAGGGTCTACGAGCAGTACTTC. Its translation: CASSPWDRVYEQYF.

The V and J genes are TRBV19 and TRBJ1-1; D remains ambiguous. V was pared by 7 bases and J by 6 bases, with 9 bases between. Germline values: CDR1 LNHDA, CDR2 SQIVND (reference sequence). The CDR3 runs to 11 residues. The CDR3 DNA reads as TGTGCCAGTATTAGTAGCGCTGAAGCTTTCTTT. Its translation: CASISSAEAFF.

The gene calls are TRBV7-8 and TRBJ2-7, with 7 bases fitting TRBD1. The CDR3 has 15 residues. Trimming at V came to 7 bases and at J to 6 bases, leaving 15 bases not matched to a gene. The germline V gene encodes CDR1 SGHVS and CDR2 FQNEAQ. The CDR3 reads CASTHIKGARGEQYF. In DNA, the CDR3 is TGTGCCAGCACTCATATAAAGGGGGCGCGAGGCGAGCAGTACTTC.

V usage is TRBV18 and J usage is TRBJ1-2, with D possibly matching TRBD1 (6 bases). Germline loops: CDR1 KGHSH, CDR2 LQKENI. V lost 3 bases to trimming and J lost 7 bases, with 9 bases between them. This CDR3 region has 12 residues. The CDR3 nucleotides are TGTGCCAGCTCACCCTTACAGGGTGGCTACACCTTC. This gives the protein CASSPLQGGYTF.

The genes are TRBV4-1 and TRBJ2-1, with a tentative D call TRBD2 (6 bases). Germline values: CDR1 MGHRA, CDR2 YSYEKL. Trimming cost V 7 bases and J 0 bases, with 16 bases left between them. The CDR3 sequence is 16 residues long. This chain's CDR3 is CASKVELEGSYNEQFF. The CDR3, as DNA: TGCGCCAGCAAAGTCGAGTTGGAGGGCTCCTACAATGAGCAGTTCTTC.

V gene TRBV18 combines with J gene TRBJ2-3, with 12 nucleotides matching TRBD2. Trimming at V came to 0 bases and at J to 2 bases, leaving 6 bases not matched to a gene. CDR1 and CDR2 (germline): KGHSH, LQKENI. This CDR3 contains 18 residues. Here the CDR3 reads CASSPPITSGRFTDTQYF. CDR3 DNA sequence: TGTGCCAGCTCACCACCCATAACTAGCGGGAGGTTCACAGATACGCAGTATTTT.

The rearrangement links TRBV6-6 to TRBJ1-5; D may be TRBD1 (6 bases). The CDR3 has 15 amino acids. The V gene lost 5 bases and the J gene lost 7 bases, with 18 bases spanning the gap. Germline assignment: CDR1 MNHNY and CDR2 SVGAGI (reference sequence). CDR3 nucleotide sequence: TGTGCCAGCAGTGGAATCGGGGGGGCCGGACAGCCCCAGCATTTT. This sequence encodes CASSGIGGAGQPQHF.

On this clone itself: Distinct nucleotide sequences in the sample also encode this CDR3. CDR3 sequence (DNA): TGTGCCGGGGGGACAGGGGAATCGCCCCTCCACTTT. It yields the protein CAGGTGESPLHF. This chain connects TRBV19 to TRBJ1-6, with 10 nucleotides matching TRBD1. Germline lookup yields CDR1 LNHDA and CDR2 SQIVND (reference sequence). This CDR3 contains 12 residues. The ends lost 11 bases at V and 13 bases at J; junction bases unmatched: 8.

The V call is TRBV7-9, the J call TRBJ1-3, with no clear D. Germline CDR1 SEHNR, CDR2 FQNEAQ (reference sequence). The CDR3 is made up of 14 amino acids. Trimming left V 0 bases short and J 2 bases short, with 5 bases between. The CDR3 nucleotides are TGTGCCAGCAGCTTAGCTTCTCCTGGAAACACCATATATTTT. This encodes CASSLASPGNTIYF.

This chain uses TRBV9 with TRBJ1-6; the D is unclear. The CDR3 is 16 residues long. Trimming took 2 bases from V and 0 from J, leaving 9 bases between them. Germline V gives CDR1 SGDLS, CDR2 YYNGEE. CDR3 DNA sequence: TGTGCCAGCAGCGTGGCACAGAGCTCCTATAATTCACCCCTCCACTTT. It specifies CASSVAQSSYNSPLHF. The full variable domain, its missing parts supplied by reference TRBV9 and TRBJ1-6, is DSGVTQTPKHLITATGQRVTLRCSPRSGDLSVYWYQQSLDQGLQFLIQYYNGEERAKGNILERFSAQQFPDLHSELNLSSLELGDSALYFCASSVAQSSYNSPLHFGNGTRLTVT.

This chain links TRBV6-5 with TRBJ2-7, with 11 nucleotides matching TRBD2. The CDR3 contains 15 residues. The germline CDR1 and CDR2 sequences are MNHEY and SVGAGI. J was trimmed by 5 bases and V by 3 bases; bases with no gene match: 6. The CDR3 coding sequence is TGTGCCAGCAGTTATAGAACTAGCGGGAGACACGAGCAGTACTTC. Translated: CASSYRTSGRHEQYF.

The chain uses TRBV7-2 and TRBJ2-1, with 9 nucleotides matching TRBD2. V shed 5 bases and J 4 bases; nucleotides not matched to a gene: 6. This CDR3 has 15 residues. Looked up from germline, CDR1 is SGHTA and CDR2 is FQGNSA. The CDR3 reads CASSELAGYYNEQFF. Written as DNA, the CDR3 is TGTGCCAGCAGCGAGCTAGCGGGGTATTACAATGAGCAGTTCTTC.

This rearrangement joins TRBV30 to TRBJ1-2, with a tentative D call TRBD1 (6 bases). The V gene lost 2 bases and the J gene lost 5 bases, with 21 bases spanning the gap. The CDR3 is 16 residues long. CDR1 is GTSNPN, CDR2 SVGIG, per germline (reference sequence). The CDR3 spells CAWSLHQGLVGYGYTF. The DNA of the CDR3 is TGTGCCTGGAGTCTCCATCAGGGGTTGGTTGGGTATGGCTACACCTTC.

The V call is TRBV14, the J call TRBJ1-6; unclear D gene. The CDR3 extends over 14 amino acids. Germline CDR1 is SGHDN and CDR2 is FVKESK. V lost 0 bases to trimming and J lost 10 bases, with 10 bases between them. CDR3 region: CASSQEASGSPLHF. The DNA of the CDR3 is TGTGCCAGCAGCCAAGAGGCAAGCGGGTCACCCCTCCACTTT.

The chain joins TRBV6-5 to TRBJ2-5; 11 bases map to TRBD2. The assigned J gene may be wrong: the sequence end matches TRBJ2-7 better. The CDR3 sequence is 15 residues long. CDR1 MNHEY and CDR2 SVGAGI come from the germline V gene. For the CDR3, the DNA is TGTGCCAGCAGTGCACCGGGACTAGCGGACTACGAGCAGTACTTC. Protein sequence: CASSAPGLADYEQYF.

The chain has TRBV18 and TRBJ2-6, with D perhaps TRBD1 (6 bases). The length of the CDR3 is 17 residues. V was trimmed by 2 bases and J by 0 bases, leaving 11 bases between them. Germline V CDR1 and CDR2: KGHSH, LQKENI. CDR3 protein: CASSPFGQISGANVLTF. The DNA of the CDR3 is TGTGCCAGCTCACCATTTGGACAGATCTCTGGGGCCAACGTCCTGACTTTC.

This rearrangement joins TRBV6-1 to TRBJ1-1; the match to TRBD1 covers 8 bases. The germline gives CDR1 MNHNS, CDR2 SASEGT. The CDR3 length is 13 residues. V lost 6 bases to trimming and J lost 4 bases; unmatched junction nucleotides: 4. DNA for the CDR3: TGTGCCAGCAGCCCCGACAGGGGCACTGAAGCTTTCTTT. Its translation is CASSPDRGTEAFF.

The chain uses TRBV6-1 and TRBJ2-7, with 7 bases aligning to TRBD1. The CDR3 spans 13 residues. V was clipped by 6 bases and J by 7 bases; unmatched bases: 9. The germline CDR1 and CDR2 sequences are MNHNS and SASEGT. The CDR3 protein is CASSDRVLWEQYF. CDR3 DNA: TGTGCCAGCAGCGACAGGGTACTTTGGGAGCAGTACTTC.

CDR3 amino acids: CASTVGQGQAKNIQYF. Here the CDR3 DNA reads TGCGCCAGCACCGTAGGGCAGGGCCAAGCCAAAAACATTCAGTACTTC. This sequence joins TRBV10-1 and TRBJ2-4, with D maybe TRBD1 (5 bases). Germline V gene data show CDR1 as WNHNN and CDR2 as SYGVQD (reference sequence). The CDR3 contains 16 residues. V was trimmed by 7 bases and J by 0 bases, leaving 16 bases between them.

The gene calls are TRBV5-6 and TRBJ2-7; 9 bases are shared with TRBD1. V was clipped by 2 bases and J by 1 base; unmatched bases: 16. CDR1 is SGHDT and CDR2 is YYEEEE in the germline V gene. The CDR3 has 19 amino acids. The CDR3 DNA reads TGTGCCAGCAGCTTTGCGTTTCGAAGGGGGGACAGGGCGTCCTACGAGCAGTACTTC. Amino acids: CASSFAFRRGDRASYEQYF.

The chain is built from TRBV18 and TRBJ2-7, with D possibly TRBD2 on 5 matching bases. CDR1 is KGHSH and CDR2 is LQKENI in the germline V gene. V was shortened by 5 bases and J by 6 bases, with 8 bases between the two germline ends. This CDR3 spans 11 amino acids. The CDR3 sequence: CASSEGFEQYF. CDR3 DNA: TGTGCCAGCTCAGAGGGTTTCGAGCAGTACTTC.